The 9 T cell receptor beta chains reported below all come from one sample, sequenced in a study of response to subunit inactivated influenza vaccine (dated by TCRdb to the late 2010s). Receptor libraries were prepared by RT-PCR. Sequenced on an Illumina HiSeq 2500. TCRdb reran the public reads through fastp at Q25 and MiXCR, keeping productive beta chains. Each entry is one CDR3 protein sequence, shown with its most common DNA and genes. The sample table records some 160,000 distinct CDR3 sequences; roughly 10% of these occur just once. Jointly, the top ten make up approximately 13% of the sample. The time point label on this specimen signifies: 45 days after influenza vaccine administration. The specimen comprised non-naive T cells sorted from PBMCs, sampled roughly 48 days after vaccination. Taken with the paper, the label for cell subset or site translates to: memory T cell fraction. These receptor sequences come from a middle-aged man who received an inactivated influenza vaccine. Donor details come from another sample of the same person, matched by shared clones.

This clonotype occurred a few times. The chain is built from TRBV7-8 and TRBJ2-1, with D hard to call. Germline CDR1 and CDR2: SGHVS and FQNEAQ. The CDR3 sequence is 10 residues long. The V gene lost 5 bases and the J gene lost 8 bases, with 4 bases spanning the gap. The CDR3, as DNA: TGTGCCAGCAGCATCGATGAGCAGTTCTTC. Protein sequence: CASSIDEQFF.

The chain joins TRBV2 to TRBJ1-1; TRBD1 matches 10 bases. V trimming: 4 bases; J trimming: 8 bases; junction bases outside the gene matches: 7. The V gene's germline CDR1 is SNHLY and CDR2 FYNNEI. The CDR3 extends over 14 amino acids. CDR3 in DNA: TGTGCCAGCAGTGGGGGGACAGGGGCTTTAGAAGCTTTCTTT. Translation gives CASSGGTGALEAFF. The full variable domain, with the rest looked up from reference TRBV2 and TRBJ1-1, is EPEVTQTPSHQVTQMGQEVILRCVPISNHLYFYWYRQILGQKVEFLVSFYNNEISEKSEIFDDQFSVERPDGSNFTLKIRSTKLEDSAMYFCASSGGTGALEAFFGQGTRLTVV.

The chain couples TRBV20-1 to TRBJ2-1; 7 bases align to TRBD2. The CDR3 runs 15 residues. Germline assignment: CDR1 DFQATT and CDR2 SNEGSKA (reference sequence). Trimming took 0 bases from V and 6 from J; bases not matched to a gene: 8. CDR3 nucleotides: TGCAGTGCTAGAGATCTGTGGGAGGGTGGCAATGAGCAGTTCTTC. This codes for CSARDLWEGGNEQFF.

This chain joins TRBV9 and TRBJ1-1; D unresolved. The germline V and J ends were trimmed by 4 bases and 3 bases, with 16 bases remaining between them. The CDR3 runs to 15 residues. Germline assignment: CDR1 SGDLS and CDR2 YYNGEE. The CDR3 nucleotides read TGTGCCAGCAGCCCGCGGGGAGAAAGGCACACTGAAGCTTTCTTT. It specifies CASSPRGERHTEAFF.

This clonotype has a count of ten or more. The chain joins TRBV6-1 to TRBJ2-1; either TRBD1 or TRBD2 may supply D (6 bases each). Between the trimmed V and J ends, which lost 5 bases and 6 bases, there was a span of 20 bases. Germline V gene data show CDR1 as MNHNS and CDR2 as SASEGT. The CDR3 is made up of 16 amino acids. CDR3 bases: TGTGCCAGCAGTCCAACCATGGGGGGCCTTTCCAATGAGCAGTTCTTC. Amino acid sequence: CASSPTMGGLSNEQFF.

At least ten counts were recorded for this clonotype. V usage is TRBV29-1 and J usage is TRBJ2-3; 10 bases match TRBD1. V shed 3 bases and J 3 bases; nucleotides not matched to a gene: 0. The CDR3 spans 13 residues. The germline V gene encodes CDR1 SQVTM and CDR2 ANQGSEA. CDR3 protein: CSVEGQGTDTQYF. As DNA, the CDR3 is TGCAGCGTTGAGGGACAGGGGACAGATACGCAGTATTTT.

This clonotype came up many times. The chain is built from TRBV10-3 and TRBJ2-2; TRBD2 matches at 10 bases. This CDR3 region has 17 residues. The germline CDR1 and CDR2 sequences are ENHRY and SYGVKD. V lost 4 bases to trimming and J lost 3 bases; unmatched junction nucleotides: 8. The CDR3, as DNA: TGTGCCATCAGTGGAGGACTAGCGGCCAGCGACACCGGGGAGCTGTTTTTT. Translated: CAISGGLAASDTGELFF.

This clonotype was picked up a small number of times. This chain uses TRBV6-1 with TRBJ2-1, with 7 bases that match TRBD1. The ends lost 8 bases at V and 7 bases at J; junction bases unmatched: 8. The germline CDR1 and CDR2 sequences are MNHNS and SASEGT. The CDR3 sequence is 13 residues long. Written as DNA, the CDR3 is TGTGCCAGCGCAGTCGAACAGGGGAATGAGCAGTTCTTC. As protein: CASAVEQGNEQFF.

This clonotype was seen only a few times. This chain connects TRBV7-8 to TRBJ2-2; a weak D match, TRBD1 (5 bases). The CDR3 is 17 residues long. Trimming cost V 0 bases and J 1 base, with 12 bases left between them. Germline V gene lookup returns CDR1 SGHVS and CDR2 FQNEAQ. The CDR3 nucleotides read TGTGCCAGCAGCTTAGCCTTTAGGACAATGAACACCGGGGAGCTGTTTTTT. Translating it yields CASSLAFRTMNTGELFF.